Listed here are 25 T cell receptor gamma chains from one sample, sequenced in a study of Vδ1+ human thymocytes. Points from the study as a whole: Thymic TRG and TRD repertoires appeared highly polyclonal, with Gaussian CDR3 length distributions.

The template was reverse-transcribed extracted RNA. Multiplex PCR used pooled V-gene forward primers and a constant-region reverse primer to amplify CDR3s. TCRdb redid clone calling on the multiplex PCR reads using CATT. The profile shows tens of thousands of gamma-chain clones, roughly 13% of them singletons. These receptors' targets are unknown. Sequenced: Vdelta1+ gamma-delta thymocytes from the thymus. The subset was: FACS-sorted CD3+ TCRalphabeta- TCRVdelta1+ TCRVdelta2- thymocytes. Receptor source: a child less than two years old who had congenital heart surgery.

This chain joins TRGV9 and TRGJP1. Trimming cost V 5 bases and J 4 bases; bases outside gene matches: 1. CDR1 and CDR2 from the germline V gene are GITISATS and ISYDGTV (reference sequence). This CDR3 has 12 amino acids. The CDR3 coding sequence is TGTGCCTTGTGGGGCACTGGTTGGTTCAAGATATTT. Translating gives CALWGTGWFKIF.

The chain joins TRGV4 to TRGJ1 or TRGJ2. J lost 5 bases, V lost 0 bases, and 7 bases had no gene match. CDR3 size: 14 residues. In germline, CDR1 is EGSTGY, CDR2 YDSYTSSV. For the CDR3, the DNA is TGTGCCACCTGGGATGGGGTTCTGGATTATAAGAAACTCTTT. This codes for CATWDGVLDYKKLF.

The V gene is TRGV4, the J gene TRGJ1 or TRGJ2. CDR3 length equals 17 residues. The V and J ends lost 2 bases and 4 bases, in that order; junction bases with no gene match: 17. The germline CDR1 and CDR2 sequences are EGSTGY and YDSYTSSV. CDR3 amino acids: CATWDVPPTAGYYKKLF. CDR3 DNA: TGTGCCACCTGGGATGTCCCGCCCACCGCGGGATATTATAAGAAACTCTTT.

This clone was observed a handful of times. Other DNA variants within this sample encode the same CDR3. The rearrangement links TRGV2 to TRGJ1 or TRGJ2. The V gene end was trimmed by 0 bases and the J gene end by 3 bases; junction bases not matched to a gene: 5. Germline-derived CDR1 and CDR2 are EGSNGY and YDSYNSKV. The CDR3 extends over 14 amino acids. CDR3 nucleotides: TGTGCCACCTGGGACGGGCCGTTTTATTATAAGAAACTCTTT. As protein: CATWDGPFYYKKLF.

J is TRGJ1 or TRGJ2 and V is TRGV9. Germline-derived CDR1 and CDR2 are GITISATS and ISYDGTV (reference sequence). V was pared by 4 bases and J by 10 bases, with 7 bases of the junction left unmatched. CDR3 length: 11 amino acids. The CDR3 protein is CALWEPKKKLF. Written as DNA, the CDR3 is TGTGCCTTGTGGGAACCGAAGAAGAAACTCTTT.

The table lists this clone with a few counts. The V call is TRGV9, the J call TRGJ1 or TRGJ2. The CDR3 is made up of 13 amino acids. Germline lookup yields CDR1 GITISATS and CDR2 ISYDGTV (reference sequence). V was pared by 4 bases and J by 8 bases, with 11 bases of the junction left unmatched. CDR3 region: CALWERGLDKKLF. As DNA, the CDR3 is TGTGCCTTGTGGGAAAGGGGACTTGATAAGAAACTCTTT.

The gene calls are TRGV8 and TRGJ1 or TRGJ2. Germline loops: CDR1 VENAVY, CDR2 YDSYNSRV. The J segment lost 1 base and the V segment lost 5 bases, leaving 5 bases of the junction unmatched. The CDR3 sequence is 13 residues long. This chain's CDR3 is CATWGDNYYKKLF. CDR3 nucleotides: TGTGCCACCTGGGGTGATAATTATTATAAGAAACTCTTT.

This sequence joins TRGV4 and TRGJ1 or TRGJ2. CDR3 length: 13 amino acids. After removal of 0 bases from V and 11 bases from J, the junction contained 10 bases not matched to a gene. Germline CDR1 reads EGSTGY; CDR2 reads YDSYTSSV. CDR3 nucleotides: TGTGCCACCTGGGATGGGAAGCCCTTAGAGAAACTCTTT. As protein: CATWDGKPLEKLF.

This clone was observed a few times. The chain employs TRGV9 and TRGJP2. Germline V gene data show CDR1 as GITISATS and CDR2 as ISYDGTV (reference sequence). The CDR3 contains 16 residues. V shed 2 bases, J shed 6 bases, and the junction held 12 bases outside the gene matches. CDR3 sequence: CALWEAPIYGDWIKTF. The CDR3 DNA sequence: TGTGCCTTGTGGGAGGCCCCCATTTACGGTGATTGGATCAAGACGTTT.

V usage is TRGV9 and J usage is TRGJP2. The CDR3 has 14 residues. Germline values: CDR1 GITISATS, CDR2 ISYDGTV (reference sequence). V was clipped by 5 bases and J by 9 bases; unmatched bases: 12. In DNA, the CDR3 is TGTGCCTTGTGGGGAGAAAAGACGAATTGGATCAAGACGTTT. This codes for CALWGEKTNWIKTF.

This clone was detected a few times. Other DNA sequences within the sample encode an identical CDR3. V gene TRGV9 combines with J gene TRGJ1 or TRGJ2. Unmatched junction bases numbered 8, after V lost 0 bases and J lost 6 bases. Germline loops: CDR1 GITISATS, CDR2 ISYDGTV (reference sequence). The CDR3 is made up of 14 amino acids. The CDR3 DNA follows: TGTGCCTTGTGGGAGGTGCGGGGTAGTTATAAGAAACTCTTT. This encodes CALWEVRGSYKKLF.

The J gene is TRGJ1 or TRGJ2, the V gene TRGV9. The germline V gene encodes CDR1 GITISATS and CDR2 ISYDGTV (reference sequence). The CDR3 sequence is 16 residues long. After removal of 2 bases from V and 1 base from J, the junction contained 11 bases not matched to a gene. The CDR3 bases are TGTGCCTTGTGGGAGGACCCCTCCGTTAATTATTATAAGAAACTCTTT. Protein sequence: CALWEDPSVNYYKKLF.

The sample holds a few counts of this clone. V is TRGV2 and J is TRGJ1 or TRGJ2. CDR1 and CDR2 (germline): EGSNGY, YDSYNSKV. Trimming cost V 0 bases and J 5 bases; bases outside gene matches: 10. The CDR3 covers 15 residues. Written as DNA, the CDR3 is TGTGCCACCTGGGACGGGCACACTCCGGATTATAAGAAACTCTTT. Translated: CATWDGHTPDYKKLF.

The chain has TRGV9 and TRGJP2. Germline trimming cut 1 base from V and 6 bases from J; bases unmatched to any gene: 11. CDR1 is GITISATS and CDR2 is ISYDGTV in the germline V gene (reference sequence). This CDR3 contains 16 residues. The CDR3 coding sequence is TGTGCCTTGTGGGAGGTTAAGGGGAAGGGTGATTGGATCAAGACGTTT. Protein product: CALWEVKGKGDWIKTF.

In its sample, this clone was seen a few times. The same CDR3 can be traced to other DNA sequences in this sample. The chain recombines TRGV5 with TRGJ1 or TRGJ2. This CDR3 is 13 amino acids long. Losses at the gene ends were 0 bases for V and 5 bases for J; bases not matched to a gene: 4. Germline lookup yields CDR1 VINAFY and CDR2 YDVSNSKD. CDR3 nucleotides: TGTGCCACCTGGGACAGGTTGAATTATAAGAAACTCTTT. Its translation is CATWDRLNYKKLF.

This clone was detected a few times. The rearrangement uses TRGV4 and TRGJ1 or TRGJ2. From germline, CDR1 is EGSTGY and CDR2 YDSYTSSV. V shed 6 bases, J shed 0 bases, and the junction held 8 bases outside the gene matches. CDR3 length equals 14 residues. The chain's CDR3 is CATWPNPNYYKKLF. CDR3 nucleotide sequence: TGTGCCACCTGGCCCAACCCGAATTATTATAAGAAACTCTTT.

In the case of this clone: This DNA's translation differs at residue 9 from TCRdb's protein, which comes from a much larger clone; a read error is likely, and the protein shown is translated from the DNA. The rearrangement links TRGV8 to TRGJ1 or TRGJ2. This CDR3 comprises 11 residues. In germline, CDR1 is VENAVY, CDR2 YDSYNSRV. The CDR3 nucleotides read TGTGCCACCTGGGATGGTTATAAGGAACTCTTT. This sequence encodes CATWDGYKELF.

This sequence joins TRGV4 and TRGJ1 or TRGJ2. This CDR3 comprises 11 residues. The germline V gene encodes CDR1 EGSTGY and CDR2 YDSYTSSV. Germline trimming cut 2 bases from V and 10 bases from J; bases unmatched to any gene: 5. Here the CDR3 DNA reads TGTGCCACCTGGGATGTACGGAAGAAACTCTTT. This codes for CATWDVRKKLF.

The chain employs TRGV9 and TRGJ1 or TRGJ2. Germline V gives CDR1 GITISATS, CDR2 ISYDGTV (reference sequence). V was pared by 2 bases and J by 5 bases, with 6 bases of the junction left unmatched. The CDR3 contains 13 residues. CDR3 amino acids: CALWEGLNYKKLF. The CDR3, as DNA: TGTGCCTTGTGGGAGGGCCTGAATTATAAGAAACTCTTT.

This clone was seen more than once but under ten times. V gene TRGV8 combines with J gene TRGJP1. Germline values: CDR1 VENAVY, CDR2 YDSYNSRV. Trimming at V came to 0 bases and at J to 2 bases, leaving 6 bases not matched to a gene. This CDR3 has 16 residues. In nucleotides, the CDR3 is TGTGCCACCTGGGATAGGCCGGGGACCACTGGTTGGTTCAAGATATTT. Amino acid sequence: CATWDRPGTTGWFKIF.

This clone has only a few counts. V usage is TRGV2 and J usage is TRGJ1 or TRGJ2. CDR3 length: 13 amino acids. CDR1 is EGSNGY and CDR2 is YDSYNSKV in the germline V gene. The J segment lost 9 bases and the V segment lost 7 bases, leaving 15 bases of the junction unmatched. CDR3 sequence: CATCEPQVRKKLF. In DNA form, the CDR3 reads TGTGCCACCTGTGAACCCCAGGTTCGTAAGAAACTCTTT.

This clone is labeled as medium-sized (0.01 to 0.1%). A much larger clone lies a single base off, so this may be a read error. The chain links TRGV3 to TRGJ1 or TRGJ2. CDR1 is VTNTFY, CDR2 YDVSTARD, per germline (reference sequence). V trimming: 4 bases; J trimming: 4 bases; junction bases outside the gene matches: 1. This CDR3 is 11 amino acids long. The CDR3 loop is CATWEYYKKLF. Here the CDR3 DNA reads TGTGCCACCTGGGAATATTATAAGAAACTCTTT.

The J gene is TRGJ1 or TRGJ2, the V gene TRGV5. Germline values: CDR1 VINAFY, CDR2 YDVSNSKD. Trimming at V came to 0 bases and at J to 9 bases, leaving 14 bases not matched to a gene. The CDR3 has 15 residues. CDR3 nucleotide sequence: TGTGCCACCTGGGACAGGCCTTGGAAATGTTGTAAGAAACTCTTT. Translation gives CATWDRPWKCCKKLF.

This rearrangement joins TRGV8 to TRGJ1 or TRGJ2. J gave up 3 bases and V 3 bases, and 5 bases lay outside the gene matches. Germline V CDR1 and CDR2: VENAVY, YDSYNSRV. This CDR3 is 13 amino acids long. DNA of the CDR3: TGTGCCACCTGGGATTGGACTTATTATAAGAAACTCTTT. This gives the protein CATWDWTYYKKLF.

The chain joins TRGV9 to TRGJ1 or TRGJ2. Germline loops: CDR1 GITISATS, CDR2 ISYDGTV (reference sequence). The CDR3 spans 13 residues. Losses at the gene ends were 3 bases for V and 6 bases for J; bases not matched to a gene: 8. CDR3 region: CALWECASYKKLF. The CDR3 DNA reads TGTGCCTTGTGGGAGTGTGCGAGTTATAAGAAACTCTTT.